What follows describes a single T cell receptor beta chain. The antigen is undetermined. The sample originates from a study of a mutant IDH1 vaccine in newly diagnosed glioma. Across the study: Beginning 4-6 weeks after radiotherapy alone, or with temozolomide cycles, vaccination took place. Participants attended visit V12, the safety follow-up, at week 35, and then attended visit V13 at week 47.

Sequencing was performed with immunoSEQ multiplex PCR; in TCRdb, only in-frame clones are kept and a portion is missing. The table includes about 68,000 clones, 84% detected once. This sample's time point: week 35, safety follow-up. Doses of 300 ug of mutant IDH1 20-mer peptide were given with topical imiquimod. Patients underwent eight vaccinations, which took place in weeks 1, 3, 5, 7, 11, 15, 19 and 23. The astrocytomas were IDH1-mutant, ATRX-negative, and WHO grade 3 or 4. Sequencing was performed on PBMCs, taken from a glioma patient whose treatment included an IDH1 peptide vaccine. This clonotype originated in a man aged 18 to 35 with glioma.

The CDR3 bases are TGTGCCAGCAGCTTGAAGGGGTGGAACACTGAAGCTTTCTTT. Encoded protein: CASSLKGWNTEAFF. The chain uses TRBV7-2 and TRBJ1-1; possible D gene TRBD1, 5 bases. In germline, CDR1 is SGHTA, CDR2 FQGNSA. The germline V and J ends were trimmed by 3 bases and 1 base, with 9 bases remaining between them. The CDR3 has 14 amino acids.